These 17 T cell receptor beta chains came from one sample sequenced in a study of cytomegalovirus exposure and HLA in healthy donors. Data came from immunoSEQ multiplex PCR; TCRdb stores just in-frame clones and leaves some out. The repertoire holds 100,000 to 150,000 clones, with roughly 95% as singletons. Sequences were obtained from PBMCs. The receptor set was obtained from a man between 18 and 29 years old in good health and CMV-seronegative.

The V and J genes are TRBV4-3 and TRBJ2-4; 10 bases are a match to TRBD2. CDR3 length: 19 residues. The germline CDR1 and CDR2 sequences are LGHNA and YSLEER. The trim removed 1 base at V and 4 bases at J, leaving 13 bases unmatched. The CDR3 coding sequence is TGCGCCAGCAGCCAAGTATTAGGGGTCCTAGCGGGAGCTAAAAACATTCAGTACTTC. This sequence encodes CASSQVLGVLAGAKNIQYF.

The chain employs TRBV12-5 and TRBJ2-5; perhaps TRBD1 as D (6 bases). This CDR3 is 14 amino acids long. Germline loops: CDR1 LGHNT, CDR2 FRNRAP. The ends were cut back, 6 bases at V and 1 base at J, with 12 bases in the middle. For the CDR3, the DNA is TGTGCTAGTGGACCCGGACAGCGCCAAGAGACCCAGTACTTC. It encodes CASGPGQRQETQYF.

The J gene is TRBJ2-2, the V gene TRBV25-1; no firm D call. CDR3 length equals 15 residues. Trimming removed 2 bases at V and 0 bases at J, with 7 bases between. Germline lookup yields CDR1 MGHDK and CDR2 SYGVNS. DNA of the CDR3: TGTGCCAGCAGTGAACCCAGATCGAACACCGGGGAGCTGTTTTTT. This gives the protein CASSEPRSNTGELFF.

V is TRBV27 and J is TRBJ2-5; 11 positions agree with TRBD2. Looked up from germline, CDR1 is MNHEY and CDR2 is SMNVEV (reference sequence). V was pared by 3 bases and J by 4 bases, with 7 bases of the junction left unmatched. The length of the CDR3 is 16 residues. CDR3: CASSFPLAGGGETQYF. The CDR3 region has the DNA TGTGCCAGCAGTTTTCCCCTAGCGGGAGGAGGAGAGACCCAGTACTTC.

V usage is TRBV6-5 and J usage is TRBJ2-3; TRBD1 matches 7 bases. The CDR3 totals 14 residues. Germline lookup yields CDR1 MNHEY and CDR2 SVGAGI. V gave up 5 bases and J gave up 6 bases; unmatched junction bases: 8. CDR3 coding DNA: TGTGCCAGCAGTCGGGACAGAGGGGAGGATACGCAGTATTTT. It encodes CASSRDRGEDTQYF.

V is TRBV27 and J is TRBJ2-6; D perhaps matches TRBD1 (5 bases). Germline CDR1 is MNHEY and CDR2 is SMNVEV (reference sequence). The CDR3 length is 19 residues. Trimming shortened V by 0 bases and J by 0 bases, and 15 bases separated the two germline ends. CDR3 loop: CASSLSLDSPYSGANVLTF. CDR3 bases: TGTGCCAGCAGTTTATCCCTAGACAGCCCCTACTCTGGGGCCAACGTCCTGACTTTC.

This clone appeared a few times. This chain connects TRBV5-1 to TRBJ1-1; D is uncertain. Germline assignment: CDR1 SGHRS and CDR2 YFSETQ. The CDR3 runs to 14 residues. The V end was cut by 4 bases, the J end by 5 bases, with 15 bases between. The CDR3 reads CASSRPGSGTEAFF. The CDR3 DNA reads TGCGCCAGCAGCCGACCCGGGAGTGGTACTGAAGCTTTCTTT. Looking up the rest from reference TRBV5-1 and TRBJ1-1 gives the full variable domain: KAGVTQTPRYLIKTRGQQVTLSCSPISGHRSVSWYQQTPGQGLQFLFEYFSETQRNKGNFPGRFSGRQFSNSRSEMNVSTLELGDSALYLCASSRPGSGTEAFFGQGTRLTVV.

This clone has just a few counts. The gene calls are TRBV6-5 and TRBJ1-2; TRBD1 matches at 7 bases. J was trimmed by 7 bases and V by 7 bases; bases with no gene match: 12. CDR1 is MNHEY, CDR2 SVGAGI, per germline. There are 14 residues in the CDR3. The CDR3, as DNA: TGTGCCAGCACCCTTCAGGGGGGAGGAACTGGCTACACCTTC. Translation gives CASTLQGGGTGYTF.

This chain uses TRBV7-3 with TRBJ2-6; 7 positions match TRBD1. The CDR3 contains 16 residues. The germline CDR1 and CDR2 sequences are SGHTA and FQGTGA. The junction had 2 bases not matched to a gene; V was cut back by 1 base and J by 2 bases. As DNA, the CDR3 is TGTGCCAGCAGCTTAAACAGGGGAGCTGGGGCCAACGTCCTGACTTTC. It encodes CASSLNRGAGANVLTF.

The chain has TRBV7-2 and TRBJ2-7, with a possible D match to TRBD1 (6 bases). The V gene lost 5 bases and the J gene lost 7 bases, with 21 bases spanning the gap. This CDR3 spans 15 amino acids. The germline V gene has CDR1 SGHTA and CDR2 FQGNSA. CDR3 sequence (DNA): TGTGCCAGCAGCCTTACCCGGGACACCCAGGAGGAGCAGTACTTC. This codes for CASSLTRDTQEEQYF.

The chain employs TRBV15 and TRBJ1-1; D is ambiguous. The length of the CDR3 is 13 residues. Deletions cut 6 bases from V and 4 bases from J, with 12 bases between. The germline gives CDR1 LNHNV, CDR2 YYDKDF (reference sequence). Here the CDR3 DNA reads TGTGCCACCAGTGAAGAATGGAGCACTGAAGCTTTCTTT. This translates into CATSEEWSTEAFF.

The chain combines TRBV19 with TRBJ2-1; 11 bases agree with TRBD2. This CDR3 has 15 residues. Germline-derived CDR1 and CDR2 are LNHDA and SQIVND (reference sequence). With V trimmed by 5 bases and J by 6 bases, 6 bases remained unmatched. CDR3 nucleotides: TGTGCCAGTAGTTCCGTAGCGGGAGGGCGCAATGAGCAGTTCTTC. It translates to CASSSVAGGRNEQFF. The variable domain in full, with the rest retrieved from reference TRBV19 and TRBJ2-1, is DGGITQSPKYLFRKEGQNVTLSCEQNLNHDAMYWYRQDPGQGLRLIYYSQIVNDFQKGDIAEGYSVSREKKESFPLTVTSAQKNPTAFYLCASSSVAGGRNEQFFGPGTRLTVL.

V and J are TRBV7-9 and TRBJ2-7; 11 bases align to TRBD2. The CDR3 loop spans 13 amino acids. Germline lookup yields CDR1 SEHNR and CDR2 FQNEAQ (reference sequence). Trimming took 8 bases from V and 2 from J; bases not matched to a gene: 2. The CDR3 region is CASSSGRPYEQYF. CDR3 coding DNA: TGTGCCAGCTCTAGCGGGAGGCCCTACGAGCAGTACTTC.

The chain employs TRBV6-5 and TRBJ1-5; D is possibly TRBD1 (6 bases). In germline, CDR1 is MNHEY, CDR2 SVGAGI. The CDR3 covers 15 residues. The ends were cut back, 8 bases at V and 2 bases at J, with 16 bases in the middle. This CDR3 is CASGEGDSGNQPQHF. The CDR3 DNA reads TGTGCCAGCGGGGAGGGGGATAGTGGCAATCAGCCCCAGCATTTT.

The genes are TRBV7-2 and TRBJ1-1; weak D call: TRBD1 (6 bases). Germline lookup yields CDR1 SGHTA and CDR2 FQGNSA. The CDR3 runs to 15 residues. Trimming took off 5 bases at V and 0 bases at J, with 13 bases between the two ends. The CDR3 loop reads CASSPQGSVNTEAFF. DNA of the CDR3: TGTGCCAGCAGCCCCCAGGGGTCGGTGAACACTGAAGCTTTCTTT.

The chain links TRBV29-1 to TRBJ2-5, with 11 bases aligning to TRBD2. V shed 6 bases and J 2 bases; nucleotides not matched to a gene: 5. The CDR3 sequence is 14 residues long. CDR1 is SQVTM, CDR2 ANQGSEA, per germline. The CDR3 spells CSVVSGRAQETQYF. The CDR3 DNA sequence: TGCAGCGTAGTTAGCGGGAGGGCTCAAGAGACCCAGTACTTC. Filled out from reference TRBV29-1 and TRBJ2-5, the complete variable domain reads SAVISQKPSRDICQRGTSLTIQCQVDSQVTMMFWYRQQPGQSLTLIATANQGSEATYESGFVIDKFPISRPNLTFSTLTVSNMSPEDSSIYLCSVVSGRAQETQYFGPGTRLLVL.

The chain uses TRBV6-1 and TRBJ2-2; 9 bases line up with TRBD1. Trimming cost V 1 base and J 6 bases; bases outside gene matches: 3. Germline V lookup: CDR1 MNHNS, CDR2 SASEGT. The CDR3 runs to 15 residues. CDR3 bases: TGTGCCAGCAGTGAAGGGAGACAGGGGGCCGGGGAGCTGTTTTTT. Translated, it gives CASSEGRQGAGELFF.